One and the same sample provided the 26 T cell receptor beta chains below, sequenced in a study of CD8+ T cells in alopecia areata. The sorting of pooled cutaneous lymph node cells relied on CD4, CD8alpha, NKG2D, NKG2ACE and other markers. Extracted from the samples, RNA was reverse transcribed into cDNA to serve as the sequencing template. TCRdb's table, derived via immunoSEQ multiplex PCR, lists solely in-frame clones and lacks some. In total the sample includes roughly 260,000 clones, none of them seen once. The material sequenced was CD4+ T cells sorted from a lymph node. These receptors were collected from a C3H/HeJ mouse with alopecia areata. MHC haplotype of the strain: H2-k.

As concerns this clone: The genes and germline here are from mouse. The missing CDR3 end, 4 residues past where the read stops, is filled in from the germline J gene. Other nucleotide sequences in the sample specify the same CDR3. The chain links TRBV19 to TRBJ2-5, with a weak D call TRBD1 (6 bases). The CDR3 length is 13 residues. Germline V lookup: CDR1 FNHDT, CDR2 SITEND (reference sequence). This chain's CDR3 is CASSIQGWDTQYF. The sequenced part of the CDR3 DNA is TGTGCCAGCAGTATCCAGGGGTGGGAC.

Concerning this clone: All gene names here are mouse names. Read data end 4 residues before the CDR3 end; the end is taken from the germline J gene. The chain links TRBV29 to TRBJ2-7, with 9 positions matching TRBD1. There are 12 residues in the CDR3. Germline V gives CDR1 MSHET, CDR2 SYDVDS. The CDR3 protein is CASRGQGYEQYF. The sequenced CDR3 bases are TGTGCTAGCAGGGGACAGGGTTAT.

This clone came up a few times. All gene names here are mouse names. The read ends 4 residues before the CDR3 terminus; that terminus is restored from the germline J gene. This chain connects TRBV1 to TRBJ1-1, with TRBD1 matching over 10 bases. CDR1 NSQYPW and CDR2 LRSPGD come from the germline V gene (reference sequence). The CDR3 extends over 13 amino acids. CDR3 bases read: TGCACCTGCAGTGGGGGGACAGGGGAA. Translated: CTCSGGTGE. The entire CDR3 reads CTCSGGTGEEVFF.

As for this clone: Mouse gene names apply. The read stops 4 residues short of the end of the CDR3; the missing end is completed from the germline J gene. This chain uses TRBV13-3 with TRBJ1-1, with D perhaps matching TRBD1 (6 bases). CDR1 and CDR2 (germline): NNHDY, SYVADS. V was trimmed by 6 bases and J by 0 bases, leaving 9 bases between them. CDR3 length equals 13 residues. The CDR3 DNA, read in part, is TGTGCCAGCAAGGACAGATCAAACACA. Translation gives CASKDRSNT. From start to end, the CDR3 is CASKDRSNTEVFF.

This clone was detected a few times. Gene names denote mouse genes. The CDR3 end lies 4 residues beyond the end of the read and is filled in from the germline J gene. The rearrangement links TRBV1 to TRBJ2-7, with TRBD1 matching 10 bases. CDR1 and CDR2 (germline): NSQYPW, LRSPGD (reference sequence). This CDR3 has 13 amino acids. CDR3 DNA, as far as it was read: TGCACCTGCAGTTGGACAGGGGGTGAT. Translated: CTCSWTGGD. The entire CDR3 reads CTCSWTGGDEQYF.

This clone came up a few times. Mouse gene names and germline throughout. The read is 4 residues too short to cover the CDR3 end, so that end is filled in from the germline J gene. The chain carries TRBV13-3 and TRBJ2-3, with D perhaps matching TRBD1 (5 bases). The germline CDR1 and CDR2 sequences are NNHDY and SYVADS. V lost 4 bases and J 3 bases, leaving 9 bases between the germline ends. The CDR3 runs to 13 residues. The part of the CDR3 DNA that was read is TGTGCCAGCAGTAACAGGAGGGCAGAA. This codes for CASSNRRAE. The whole CDR3 sequence reads CASSNRRAETLYF.

On this clone: Genes and germline come from the mouse. The sequenced part of the CDR3 DNA is TGTGCCAGCAGTGATGGACAGGGGACA. This codes for CASSDGQGT. Given in full, the CDR3 is CASSDGQGTEVFF. The rearrangement uses TRBV13-3 and TRBJ1-1, with 8 bases aligning to TRBD1. The CDR3 end falls 4 residues outside the read, so it is completed with the germline J gene. This CDR3 comprises 13 residues. In germline, CDR1 is NNHDY, CDR2 SYVADS.

Comment on this clone: Germline and genes: mouse. From the germline J gene comes the end of the CDR3, since the read stops 4 residues before it. This sample includes further DNA sequences coding for the same CDR3. This chain connects TRBV1 to TRBJ2-7, with a possible D match to TRBD1 (5 bases). CDR3 length: 12 residues. The germline gives CDR1 NSQYPW, CDR2 LRSPGD (reference sequence). CDR3 DNA (partial): TGCACCTGCAGTGCGGGAGGGGAT. Protein product: CTCSAGGD. Given in full, the CDR3 is CTCSAGGDEQYF.

This clone was recorded at least ten times. Genes here carry mouse names. Read data end 4 residues before the CDR3 end; the end is taken from the germline J gene. The rearrangement joins TRBV17 to TRBJ2-5, with 10 bases lining up with TRBD2. Germline V gene sequence: CDR1 MNHDT, CDR2 YYDKIL. The CDR3 has 14 amino acids. The CDR3 bases that were read are TGTGCTAGCAGTAGAGAGGGACTGGGGGAC. Translated: CASSREGLGD. The whole CDR3 protein reads CASSREGLGDTQYF.

This clone was recorded a few times. Any gene name here is a mouse gene name. The read terminates 3 residues ahead of where the CDR3 ends, so the germline J gene completes it. The chain recombines TRBV19 with TRBJ1-6; D possibly corresponds to TRBD1 (5 bases). TRBJ1-6 is an ORF, with its function uncertain. Germline CDR1 reads FNHDT; CDR2 reads SITEND (reference sequence). The V end lost 3 bases, the J end lost 7 bases, and 17 bases lay between the germline ends. The length of the CDR3 is 16 residues. CDR3 bases read: TGTGCCAGCAGTAGCTCTGGGACGGGGGGGAATTCGCCC. Protein product: CASSSSGTGGNSP. The CDR3 as a whole reads CASSSSGTGGNSPLYF.

With regard to this clone: The listed genes are named as in mouse. Sequencing ends 4 residues short of the CDR3 end; the germline J gene provides the rest. This specimen includes other DNA sequences encoding the same CDR3. The chain carries TRBV13-2 and TRBJ2-7; 9 nucleotides agree with TRBD2. The CDR3 consists of 14 residues. In germline, CDR1 is NNHNN, CDR2 SYGAGS (reference sequence). This chain's CDR3 is CASGDPGLGYEQYF. Incomplete CDR3 DNA: TGTGCCAGCGGTGATCCGGGACTGGGATAT.

This clone was seen only a few times. Gene names follow the mouse nomenclature. The read ends 4 residues early relative to the CDR3; the germline J gene fills the gap. The sample has other DNA sequences that encode this CDR3 too. V usage is TRBV13-2 and J usage is TRBJ2-7; 9 bases align to TRBD1. CDR3 size: 13 residues. Germline V CDR1 and CDR2: NNHNN, SYGAGS (reference sequence). CDR3 DNA, as far as it was read: TGTGCCAGCGGTGGGGGACAGGGAGAT. This translates into CASGGGQGD. The complete CDR3 reads CASGGGQGDEQYF.

This clone was recorded a few times. The gene symbols are mouse symbols. The CDR3 is cut off 4 residues early in the read; its end comes from the germline J gene. The chain combines TRBV12-1 with TRBJ2-4; D is possibly TRBD2 (6 bases). The CDR3 runs 15 residues. Germline lookup yields CDR1 SGHSN and CDR2 HYEKVE. The V gene lost 1 base and the J gene lost 0 bases, with 10 bases spanning the gap. The CDR3 bases that were read are TGTGCCAGCTCTCTTTCTGGGGCGAGTCAAAAC. It encodes CASSLSGASQN. The CDR3 in its entirety is CASSLSGASQNTLYF.

On this clone: The gene names given are mouse names. The missing CDR3 end, 4 residues past where the read stops, is filled in from the germline J gene. The rearrangement links TRBV13-1 to TRBJ2-1, with 9 bases that match TRBD1. Germline V CDR1 and CDR2: NSHNY, SYGAGN. The V segment lost 1 base and the J segment 2 bases; nucleotides outside the gene matches: 1. The CDR3 loop spans 15 amino acids. The DNA read from the CDR3 is TGTGCCAGCAGTGATCGGACAGGGGACTATGCT. As protein: CASSDRTGDYA. In full, the CDR3 reads CASSDRTGDYAEQFF.

This clone has more than one count but fewer than ten. The gene symbols are mouse symbols. The read ends 4 residues early relative to the CDR3; the germline J gene fills the gap. The rearrangement links TRBV19 to TRBJ2-2, with 7 positions matching TRBD1. Germline assignment: CDR1 FNHDT and CDR2 SITEND (reference sequence). The CDR3 extends over 15 amino acids. V lost 6 bases to trimming and J lost 1 base; unmatched junction nucleotides: 6. CDR3: CASTDREKNTGQLYF. CDR3 DNA (partial): TGTGCCAGCACCGACAGGGAGAAAAACACCGGG. The full variable domain, completed using reference TRBV19 and TRBJ2-2, is GGIITQTPKFLIGQEGQKLTLKCQQNFNHDTMYWYRQDSGKGLRLIYYSITENDLQKGDLSEGYDASREKKSSFSLTVTSAQKNEMAVFLCASTDREKNTGQLYFGEGSKLTVL.

This clone was counted between two and nine times. Each gene name is a mouse one. From the germline J gene comes the end of the CDR3, since the read stops 4 residues before it. The V and J genes are TRBV13-3 and TRBJ2-5, with 8 bases aligning to TRBD2. The germline gives CDR1 NNHDY, CDR2 SYVADS. J was trimmed by 0 bases and V by 5 bases; bases with no gene match: 5. The CDR3 is 15 residues long. The CDR3 region is CASSVTGDNQDTQYF. CDR3 bases read: TGTGCCAGCAGCGTGACTGGGGATAACCAAGAC.

With respect to this clone: The listed genes are named as in mouse. Other nucleotide sequences in the sample specify the same CDR3. The DNA read from the CDR3 is TGTGCCAGCGGTGATGCGGGACAGGGGTAT. This gives the protein CASGDAGQGY. The whole CDR3 sequence reads CASGDAGQGYEQYF. This chain links TRBV13-2 with TRBJ2-7, with 10 bases matching TRBD1. The read ends 4 residues shy of where the CDR3 ends; the end is completed using the germline J gene. Germline values: CDR1 NNHNN, CDR2 SYGAGS (reference sequence). The CDR3 spans 14 residues.

On this clone itself: The genes are named according to mouse. The read falls 4 residues short of the CDR3 end, and the missing part is taken from the germline J gene. This same CDR3 is encoded by further DNA sequences in the sample. The chain uses TRBV19 and TRBJ2-5, with 11 bases lining up with TRBD2. The CDR3 runs to 14 residues. Germline CDR1 reads FNHDT; CDR2 reads SITEND (reference sequence). V shed 4 bases, J shed 2 bases, and the junction held 0 bases outside the gene matches. CDR3: CASSGLGGQDTQYF. The DNA read from the CDR3 is TGTGCCAGCAGTGGACTGGGGGGCCAAGAC.

This clone occurred a few times. Here the gene names and germline are mouse. The CDR3 extends 3 residues past the end of the read, so its final part is completed from the germline J gene. The gene calls are TRBV13-3 and TRBJ1-6; 8 bases agree with TRBD1. TRBJ1-6 falls under the ORF class, with uncertain function. CDR1 is NNHDY and CDR2 is SYVADS in the germline V gene. The V and J ends lost 0 bases and 8 bases, in that order; junction bases with no gene match: 1. The CDR3 has 14 amino acids. The sequenced part of the CDR3 DNA is TGTGCCAGCAGTGATGGGACAGGGCATTCGCCC. Protein product: CASSDGTGHSP. The full CDR3 protein reads CASSDGTGHSPLYF.

This clone was seen more than once but under ten times. Mouse gene names apply. The sequenced fragment ends 4 residues before the CDR3 boundary, so the rest is inferred from the germline J gene. The same CDR3 also results from other DNA sequences found in this sample. The rearrangement links TRBV13-1 to TRBJ1-2; 7 bases are a match to TRBD1. The J segment lost 3 bases and the V segment lost 6 bases, leaving 5 bases of the junction unmatched. Germline V gene data show CDR1 as NSHNY and CDR2 as SYGAGN. The CDR3 totals 13 residues. The CDR3 protein is CASKRQGDSDYTF. The sequenced part of the CDR3 DNA is TGTGCCAGCAAAAGACAGGGCGACTCC.

Comment on this clone: The gene symbols are mouse symbols. Read coverage stops 4 residues before the CDR3 terminus; the germline J gene supplies the remainder. The same CDR3 is also encoded by other DNA sequences in this sample. This chain uses TRBV5 with TRBJ1-1, with D tentatively TRBD1 (5 bases). Germline V lookup: CDR1 LGHNA, CDR2 YNLKQL (reference sequence). The CDR3 covers 13 residues. V lost 1 base and J 4 bases, leaving 7 bases between the germline ends. The sequenced part of the CDR3 DNA is TGTGCCAGCAGCCAAGGGGGCGGCACA. Amino acids: CASSQGGGT. The CDR3 as a whole reads CASSQGGGTEVFF.

This clone was counted a few times. Mouse germline and gene names are used. The sequenced fragment ends 4 residues before the CDR3 boundary, so the rest is inferred from the germline J gene. The chain combines TRBV13-3 with TRBJ1-2, with 9 bases aligning to TRBD1. The V gene's germline CDR1 is NNHDY and CDR2 SYVADS. This CDR3 has 15 amino acids. V lost 5 bases, J lost 4 bases, and 9 bases stayed unmatched. The CDR3 DNA, read in part, is TGTGCCAGCAGAAAAAACAGGGGGCGAGGCTCC. This gives the protein CASRKNRGRGS. The CDR3 reads in full as CASRKNRGRGSDYTF.

A note on this clone: Gene names are mouse gene names. The same CDR3 is also encoded by other DNA sequences in this sample. The sequenced CDR3 bases are TGTGCCAGCAGTCCGACAGGCCAAGAC. This gives the protein CASSPTGQD. The entire CDR3 reads CASSPTGQDTQYF. The gene calls are TRBV14 and TRBJ2-5; maybe TRBD1 (6 bases). The read terminates 4 residues before the CDR3 end, so the remaining end is supplied by the germline J gene. The CDR3 extends over 13 amino acids. The V and J ends lost 4 bases and 2 bases respectively, with 8 bases between them. Germline CDR1 and CDR2: SGHDT and FRDEAV.

This clone was seen a handful of times. Mouse gene names apply. The CDR3 end falls 4 residues outside the read, so it is completed with the germline J gene. The chain carries TRBV13-1 and TRBJ1-1, with TRBD1 matching over 9 bases. CDR3 length equals 16 residues. CDR1 NSHNY and CDR2 SYGAGN come from the germline V gene. V lost 0 bases to trimming and J lost 4 bases; unmatched junction nucleotides: 7. CDR3 DNA (partial): TGTGCCAGCAGTGATGAGGGGACAGGGAGGGGCACA. Its protein is CASSDEGTGRGT. The whole CDR3 sequence reads CASSDEGTGRGTEVFF.

In this sample, this clone turned up a few times. Mouse gene names and germline throughout. Coverage ceases 4 residues before the CDR3 finishes, and the germline J gene fills in the end. The V call is TRBV19, the J call TRBJ2-1, with 9 bases aligning to TRBD2. Germline V gene data show CDR1 as FNHDT and CDR2 as SITEND (reference sequence). CDR3 length: 16 amino acids. V was clipped by 4 bases and J by 1 base; unmatched bases: 6. CDR3 bases read: TGTGCCAGCAGTCCGACTGGGGGAAACAACTATGCT. Its protein is CASSPTGGNNYA. In full, the CDR3 reads CASSPTGGNNYAEQFF.

This clone was found a few times. The genes and germline here are from mouse. The CDR3 goes on 4 residues after the read ends, and that part is filled in from the germline J gene. This chain connects TRBV13-1 to TRBJ2-5; possibly TRBD2 for D (5 bases). Germline V gene sequence: CDR1 NSHNY, CDR2 SYGAGN. Between the trimmed V and J ends, which lost 1 base and 0 bases, there was a span of 9 bases. The CDR3 extends over 15 amino acids. CDR3 DNA (partial): TGTGCCAGCAGTGATCGCTGGGTTAACCAAGAC. This sequence encodes CASSDRWVNQD. The full CDR3 protein is CASSDRWVNQDTQYF.